This record looks at one TCR beta chain sequence and its context. The antigen is undetermined. The assay was immunoSEQ multiplex PCR, and TCRdb's table has in-frame clones only and misses some. The sample holds over 100,000 clones, 88% seen once. No infections or other immune events were documented during collection. These data belong to a study of identifying expanded T cells in peripheral blood. Notes on the study in general: Differentially abundant clones: around 1.1 between replicates, approximately 15 at 2 to 3 weeks, roughly 18 at four. Across healthy donors, higher total template counts meant significantly greater approximately two-week count variance.

Germline V gene sequence: CDR1 SGHDN, CDR2 FVKESK. V was shortened by 6 bases and J by 8 bases, with 19 bases between the two germline ends. The CDR3 loop spans 14 amino acids. The clonotype originates from a person between 18 and 70 years old in good health. V usage is TRBV14 and J usage is TRBJ1-2, with D unresolved. Input material: blood. The CDR3 DNA sequence: TGTGCCAGCAGTCCCGGCCCGGATTTGTGGGGCTACACCTTC. This translates into CASSPGPDLWGYTF.